The 15 T cell receptor beta chains listed next were all sequenced from one sample in a study of PD-L1 blockade in urothelial cancer. Time point given: pretreatment peripheral blood. Sequencing was performed with immunoSEQ multiplex PCR; in TCRdb, only in-frame clones are kept and a portion is missing. The sample lists 45,000 to 50,000 clones, approximately 78% occurring once. The starting material was PBMCs, obtained around atezolizumab (anti-PD-L1) treatment. Receptors were obtained from a man in his fifties with urothelial cancer.

This clone was seen only a few times. The V call is TRBV5-1, the J call TRBJ1-2; the D gene is possibly TRBD1 (5 bases). The CDR3 totals 13 residues. Germline V gene lookup returns CDR1 SGHRS and CDR2 YFSETQ. Trimming took 4 bases from V and 2 from J, leaving 9 bases between them. In nucleotides, the CDR3 is TGCGCCAGCAGCCTACAGGAAAACTATGGCTACACCTTC. Its translation is CASSLQENYGYTF.

The V and J genes are TRBV7-2 and TRBJ2-7; the match to TRBD2 covers 9 bases. V dropped 5 bases and J dropped 2; count of bases not matched to a gene: 10. CDR3 length: 16 residues. Germline CDR1 is SGHTA and CDR2 is FQGNSA. The CDR3 here is CASSRQHSGSAYEQYF. The CDR3 DNA reads TGTGCCAGCAGCCGTCAGCATAGCGGGAGCGCCTACGAGCAGTACTTC. Using reference TRBV7-2 and TRBJ2-7 for the parts outside the CDR3, the full variable domain is GAGVSQSPSNKVTEKGKDVELRCDPISGHTALYWYRQSLGQGLEFLIYFQGNSAPDKSGLPSDRFSAERTGGSVSTLTIQRTQQEDSAVYLCASSRQHSGSAYEQYFGPGTRLTVT.

This clone appeared once. This chain joins TRBV5-1 and TRBJ2-1, with D possibly being TRBD2 (6 bases). CDR3 length: 16 residues. Germline CDR1 SGHRS, CDR2 YFSETQ. V lost 2 bases, J lost 7 bases, and 19 bases lay in between. The CDR3 protein is CASSLTGTPNLNEQFF. CDR3 DNA sequence: TGCGCCAGCAGCTTAACCGGGACTCCAAACCTAAATGAGCAGTTCTTC. Drawing the rest from reference TRBV5-1 and TRBJ2-1, the complete variable domain is KAGVTQTPRYLIKTRGQQVTLSCSPISGHRSVSWYQQTPGQGLQFLFEYFSETQRNKGNFPGRFSGRQFSNSRSEMNVSTLELGDSALYLCASSLTGTPNLNEQFFGPGTRLTVL.

J is TRBJ2-3 and V is TRBV19, with a possible D match to TRBD1 (6 bases). Looked up from germline, CDR1 is LNHDA and CDR2 is SQIVND (reference sequence). The CDR3 contains 14 residues. V was trimmed by 5 bases and J by 1 base, leaving 10 bases between them. The CDR3 region has the DNA TGTGCCAGTAGTGCGAACAGGGGCACAGATACGCAGTATTTT. It is translated as CASSANRGTDTQYF.

The table lists this clone with a few counts. The gene calls are TRBV6-6 and TRBJ2-2, with D maybe TRBD2 (5 bases). CDR1 and CDR2 from the germline V gene are MNHNY and SVGAGI (reference sequence). The V end lost 6 bases, the J end lost 6 bases, and 8 bases lay between the germline ends. The CDR3 is 12 amino acids. The CDR3 here is CASRLGAGELFF. The CDR3 bases are TGTGCCAGCAGGCTCGGGGCCGGGGAGCTGTTTTTT.

The chain carries TRBV5-1 and TRBJ1-1; tentatively, D is TRBD1 (5 bases). V was pared by 3 bases and J by 7 bases, with 19 bases between. The CDR3 consists of 15 residues. Germline CDR1 reads SGHRS; CDR2 reads YFSETQ. CDR3 sequence: CASSSLGRGMDEAFF. The CDR3 nucleotides are TGCGCCAGCAGCTCCTTGGGACGGGGGATGGATGAAGCTTTCTTT.

This clone was recorded once. The chain carries TRBV11-1 and TRBJ2-1, with D maybe TRBD2 (5 bases). The V end lost 5 bases, the J end lost 9 bases, and 11 bases lay between the germline ends. This CDR3 has 12 amino acids. Germline loops: CDR1 SGHAT, CDR2 FQDESV (reference sequence). Written as DNA, the CDR3 is TGTGCCAGCAGCCCGGGATGGGGTGAGCAGTTCTTC. Translating it yields CASSPGWGEQFF.

This clone was picked up a small number of times. The rearrangement joins TRBV28 to TRBJ1-5, with D unclear. Germline V CDR1 and CDR2: MDHEN, SYDVKM. Trimming stripped 3 bases from V and 6 bases from J, with 6 bases between. This CDR3 has 12 amino acids. The CDR3 protein is CASSFSVQPQHF. CDR3 in DNA: TGTGCCAGCAGTTTCTCGGTTCAGCCCCAGCATTTT.

V usage is TRBV10-3 and J usage is TRBJ2-7, with a tentative D call TRBD2 (7 bases). CDR3 length equals 14 residues. V was cut by 4 bases and J by 3 bases, with 13 bases left in between. Germline V lookup: CDR1 ENHRY, CDR2 SYGVKD. In DNA form, the CDR3 reads TGTGCCATCAGTGGGGGAGGGGGGCGCTACGAGCAGTACGTC. Its translation is CAISGGGGRYEQYV.

The genes are TRBV7-3 and TRBJ2-2; 9 bases agree with TRBD1. Germline V gene sequence: CDR1 SGHTA, CDR2 FQGTGA. CDR3 length equals 15 residues. With 4 bases clipped from V and 10 bases from J, the junction kept 10 bases outside the gene matches. CDR3 nucleotide sequence: TGTGCCAGCAGCTCGGGACAGGGAGTTATGGAGGAGCTGTTTTTT. This gives the protein CASSSGQGVMEELFF.

This sequence joins TRBV28 and TRBJ2-7, with 7 bases lining up with TRBD1. The CDR3 is 14 amino acids. Germline V gene data show CDR1 as MDHEN and CDR2 as SYDVKM. The ends lost 7 bases at V and 0 bases at J; junction bases unmatched: 6. CDR3 loop: CASKRTGGSYEQYF. DNA for the CDR3: TGTGCCAGCAAGCGGACAGGCGGCTCCTACGAGCAGTACTTC. Based on the CDR3 plus reference TRBV28 and TRBJ2-7, the full variable domain is DVKVTQSSRYLVKRTGEKVFLECVQDMDHENMFWYRQDPGLGLRLIYFSYDVKMKEKGDIPEGYSVSREKKERFSLILESASTNQTSMYLCASKRTGGSYEQYFGPGTRLTVT.

V usage is TRBV5-1 and J usage is TRBJ1-1, with unresolved D. This CDR3 is 16 amino acids long. CDR1 is SGHRS and CDR2 is YFSETQ in the germline V gene. V was shortened by 4 bases and J by 1 base, with 17 bases between the two germline ends. The CDR3 reads CASSPWTEVGNTEAFF. CDR3 DNA: TGCGCCAGCAGCCCCTGGACGGAGGTGGGGAACACTGAAGCTTTCTTT. The full variable domain, in which reference TRBV5-1 and TRBJ1-1 provide the parts outside the CDR3, is KAGVTQTPRYLIKTRGQQVTLSCSPISGHRSVSWYQQTPGQGLQFLFEYFSETQRNKGNFPGRFSGRQFSNSRSEMNVSTLELGDSALYLCASSPWTEVGNTEAFFGQGTRLTVV.

The chain uses TRBV9 and TRBJ2-2; 9 nucleotides line up with TRBD1. Trimming at V came to 3 bases and at J to 6 bases, leaving 3 bases not matched to a gene. The V gene's germline CDR1 is SGDLS and CDR2 YYNGEE. The CDR3 has 14 amino acids. CDR3 in DNA: TGTGCCAGCAGCGGGGACAGGGTGTCCGGGGAGCTGTTTTTT. Protein sequence: CASSGDRVSGELFF.

The gene calls are TRBV19 and TRBJ1-5, with TRBD1 matching 10 bases. Trimming cost V 6 bases and J 3 bases; bases outside gene matches: 8. Germline V gene data show CDR1 as LNHDA and CDR2 as SQIVND (reference sequence). The CDR3 has 16 residues. The CDR3 DNA reads TGTGCCAGTAGGGACAGGGGGGGGACCTTCAATCAGCCCCAGCATTTT. This sequence encodes CASRDRGGTFNQPQHF.

J is TRBJ2-1 and V is TRBV7-2; D is possibly TRBD2 (6 bases). Deletions cut 4 bases from V and 3 bases from J, with 13 bases between. Germline CDR1 and CDR2: SGHTA and FQGNSA. This CDR3 is 15 amino acids long. This chain's CDR3 is CASSSPPTSYNEQFF. CDR3 nucleotide sequence: TGTGCCAGCAGCTCCCCCCCGACTAGCTACAATGAGCAGTTCTTC.